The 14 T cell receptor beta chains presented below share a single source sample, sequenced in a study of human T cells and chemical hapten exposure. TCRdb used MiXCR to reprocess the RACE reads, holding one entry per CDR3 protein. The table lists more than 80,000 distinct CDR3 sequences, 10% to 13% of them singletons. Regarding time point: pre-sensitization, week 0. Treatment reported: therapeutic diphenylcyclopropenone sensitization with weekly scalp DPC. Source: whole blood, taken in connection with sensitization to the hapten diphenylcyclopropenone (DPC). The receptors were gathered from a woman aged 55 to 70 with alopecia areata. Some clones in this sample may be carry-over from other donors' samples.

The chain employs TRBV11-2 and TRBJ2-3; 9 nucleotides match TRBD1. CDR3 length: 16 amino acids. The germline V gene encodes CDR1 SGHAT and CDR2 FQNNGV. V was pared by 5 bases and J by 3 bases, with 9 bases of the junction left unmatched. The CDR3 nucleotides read TGTGCCAGCAGCCGGCTACAGGGGGCGCCGACAGATACGCAGTATTTT. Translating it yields CASSRLQGAPTDTQYF.

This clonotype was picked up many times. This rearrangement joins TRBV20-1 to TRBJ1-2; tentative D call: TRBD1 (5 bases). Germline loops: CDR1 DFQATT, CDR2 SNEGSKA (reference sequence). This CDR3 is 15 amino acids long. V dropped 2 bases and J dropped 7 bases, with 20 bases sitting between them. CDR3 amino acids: CSARKERATETGYTF. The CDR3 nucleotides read TGCAGTGCTAGAAAAGAGAGGGCGACAGAGACTGGCTACACCTTC.

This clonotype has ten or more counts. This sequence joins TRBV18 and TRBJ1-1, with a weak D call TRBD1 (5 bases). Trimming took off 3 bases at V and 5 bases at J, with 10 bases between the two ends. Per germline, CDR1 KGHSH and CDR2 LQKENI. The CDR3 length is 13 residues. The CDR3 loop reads CASSPEWGTEAFF. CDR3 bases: TGTGCCAGCTCACCGGAGTGGGGGACTGAAGCTTTCTTT.

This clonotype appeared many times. The CDR3 bases are TGCAGTGCTAGTTCGCCAGGGAGCACAGATACGCAGTATTTT. Its protein product is CSASSPGSTDTQYF. The J gene is TRBJ2-3, the V gene TRBV20-1; a weak D match, TRBD1 (5 bases). Germline CDR1 and CDR2: DFQATT and SNEGSKA (reference sequence). The CDR3 spans 14 residues. With 3 bases removed from V and 0 bases from J, the gap between germline ends came to 10 bases.

CDR3 bases: TGTGCCAGCAGCCGCTCCCTGGCTAATGAAAAACTGTTTTTT. This sequence encodes CASSRSLANEKLFF. This chain links TRBV6-5 with TRBJ1-4; no reliable D call. The length of the CDR3 is 14 residues. The V end lost 6 bases, the J end lost 3 bases, and 11 bases lay between the germline ends. Germline V gene lookup returns CDR1 MNHEY and CDR2 SVGAGI.

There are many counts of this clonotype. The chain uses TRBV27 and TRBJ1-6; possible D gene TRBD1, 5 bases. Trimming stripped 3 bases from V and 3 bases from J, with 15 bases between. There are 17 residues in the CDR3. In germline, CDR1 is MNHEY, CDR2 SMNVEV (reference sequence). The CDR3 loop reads CASSFTADTGYNSPLHF. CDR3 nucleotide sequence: TGTGCCAGCAGTTTCACGGCGGACACGGGCTATAATTCACCCCTCCACTTT.

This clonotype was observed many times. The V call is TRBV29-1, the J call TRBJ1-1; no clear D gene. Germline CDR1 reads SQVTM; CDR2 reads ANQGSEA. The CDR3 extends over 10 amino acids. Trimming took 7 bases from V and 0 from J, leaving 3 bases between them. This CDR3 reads CSAVNTEAFF. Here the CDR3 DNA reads TGCAGCGCGGTGAACACTGAAGCTTTCTTT.

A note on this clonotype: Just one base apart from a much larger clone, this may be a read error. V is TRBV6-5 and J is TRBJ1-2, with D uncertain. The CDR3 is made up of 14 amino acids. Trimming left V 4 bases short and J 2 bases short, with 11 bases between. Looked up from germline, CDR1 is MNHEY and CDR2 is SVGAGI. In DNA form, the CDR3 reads TGTGCCAGCAGTTCGGGAATTAAAAACTATGGCTACACCTTC. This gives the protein CASSSGIKNYGYTF.

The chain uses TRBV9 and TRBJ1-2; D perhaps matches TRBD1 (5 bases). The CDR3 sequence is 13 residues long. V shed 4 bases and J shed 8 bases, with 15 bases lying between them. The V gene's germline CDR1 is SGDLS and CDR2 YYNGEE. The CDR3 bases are TGTGCCAGCAGCCCCCGGGGCCCGGTAGGCTACACCTTC. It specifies CASSPRGPVGYTF.

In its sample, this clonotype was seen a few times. CDR3 sequence reads: CAISRGGADTQYF. The CDR3 DNA reads TGTGCCATCAGTAGGGGGGGAGCAGATACGCAGTATTTT. This rearrangement joins TRBV10-3 to TRBJ2-3; possible D gene TRBD2, 7 bases. V was cut by 5 bases and J by 4 bases, with 10 bases left in between. Germline loops: CDR1 ENHRY, CDR2 SYGVKD. The CDR3 is 13 amino acids.

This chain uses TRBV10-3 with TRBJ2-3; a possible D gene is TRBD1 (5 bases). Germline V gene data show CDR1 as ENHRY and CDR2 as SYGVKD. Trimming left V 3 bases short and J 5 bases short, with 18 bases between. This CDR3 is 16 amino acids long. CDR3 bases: TGTGCCATCAGTGAAACTACGCAGGGATCCAGAGATACGCAGTATTTT. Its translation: CAISETTQGSRDTQYF.

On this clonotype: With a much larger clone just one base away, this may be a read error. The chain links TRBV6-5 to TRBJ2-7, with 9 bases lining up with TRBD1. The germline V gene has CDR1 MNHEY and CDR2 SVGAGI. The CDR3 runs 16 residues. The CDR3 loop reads CVSSYSRTGVYYEQYF. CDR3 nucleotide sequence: TGTGTCAGCAGTTACTCTCGGACAGGGGTGTATTACGAGCAGTACTTC.

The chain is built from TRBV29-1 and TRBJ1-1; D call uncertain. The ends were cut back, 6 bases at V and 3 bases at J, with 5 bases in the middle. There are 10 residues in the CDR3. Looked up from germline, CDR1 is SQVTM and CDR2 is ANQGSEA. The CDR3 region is CSVDYTEAFF. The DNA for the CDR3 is TGCAGCGTGGATTACACTGAAGCTTTCTTT.

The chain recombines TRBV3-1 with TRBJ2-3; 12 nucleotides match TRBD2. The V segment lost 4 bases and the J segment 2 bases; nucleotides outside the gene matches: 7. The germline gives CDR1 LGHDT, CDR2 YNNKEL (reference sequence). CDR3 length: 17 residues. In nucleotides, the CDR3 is TGTGCCAGCAGCCCATGGACTAGCGGGGACTCCACAGATACGCAGTATTTT. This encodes CASSPWTSGDSTDTQYF.